This T cell receptor beta chain comes out of a study of blood T cells in healthy people across ages. Study outcomes and limitations: Roughly linearly, TCR beta diversity per million T cells fell as age increased.

For the second PCR, which ran for 7 to 11 cycles, a sample-barcoded 5' primer and a J-beta primer mix were used. TCRdb redid the calling of the 5' RACE reads with MiXCR, one entry per CDR3 protein. The repertoire holds 750,000 to 950,000 distinct CDR3 sequences, 25% to 30% seen once, with roughly a tenth in the top ten. This clonotype has more than one count but fewer than ten. Its antigen is unknown. The sample also formed part of further work on T cells of mothers and their children.

The sequenced sample consisted of blood. The sequence was obtained from a woman aged 40 to 49 in good health.

In DNA, the CDR3 is TGCGCCAGCAGCTTGGCCGCGGGGGCCCGGGAGACCCAGTACTTC. This gives the protein CASSLAAGARETQYF. The genes are TRBV5-1 and TRBJ2-5, with a possible D match to TRBD2 (7 bases). The CDR3 runs 15 residues. Germline CDR1 and CDR2: SGHRS and YFSETQ. Deletions cut 0 bases from V and 5 bases from J, with 14 bases between.